The clone carrying this T cell receptor (beta chain) was detected once. The target antigen is unknown. The junction differs from germline at one of its ends, possibly a read error. The CDR3 is made up of 15 amino acids. Germline CDR1 SGHRS, CDR2 YFSETQ. In the PCR, 60 Vbeta and 13 Jbeta primers were used. The repertoire was sequenced with immunoSEQ multiplex PCR; TCRdb's copy has only in-frame clones and lacks some. The table records around 130,000 clones, about 80% of them present only once. The sample belongs to a study of cytomegalovirus exposure and HLA in healthy donors. Regarding the study as a whole: CMV antigen specificity of three CMV-associated chains was confirmed in vitro.

The chain links TRBV5-1 to TRBJ1-2, with TRBD1 identical over 7 bases. The sequenced sample consisted of PBMCs. The origin of this receptor is a boy aged 2 to 10 in good health and CMV-seronegative. The CDR3 protein is CASSLQVGTADGYTF. As DNA, the CDR3 is TGCGCCAGCAGCTTGCAAGTCGGGACAGCCGATGGGTACACCTTC.